The 5 T cell receptor beta chains presented below share a single source sample, sequenced in a study of T cell responses to AZD1222 COVID-19 vaccine. TCRdb keeps only in-frame clones here, not all; method: immunoSEQ multiplex PCR. The data hold about 160,000 clones, with around 87% observed a single time. Sequenced material: peripheral blood, taken on day 0 of AZD1222 vaccination. The receptor set was obtained from an adult in good health.

This clone was seen just once. This sequence joins TRBV25-1 and TRBJ2-7, with D possibly matching TRBD1 (7 bases). Trimming left V 5 bases short and J 6 bases short, with 11 bases between. Germline CDR1 and CDR2: MGHDK and SYGVNS. This CDR3 region has 12 residues. CDR3 sequence (DNA): TGTGCCAGCAGTCAGGGGGGAGGCGAGCAGTACTTC. Protein sequence: CASSQGGGEQYF.

The chain couples TRBV6-1 to TRBJ2-7, with D unresolved. CDR1 is MNHNS and CDR2 is SASEGT in the germline V gene. Trimming left V 1 base short and J 2 bases short, with 12 bases between. CDR3 length equals 15 residues. The CDR3 sequence is CASSEGDTFAYEQYV. Here the CDR3 DNA reads TGTGCCAGCAGTGAAGGAGACACATTTGCCTACGAGCAGTACGTC.

The chain recombines TRBV7-9 with TRBJ1-1; D is unclear. Trimming shortened V by 4 bases and J by 1 base, and 4 bases separated the two germline ends. The CDR3 is 12 residues long. Germline CDR1 and CDR2: SEHNR and FQNEAQ (reference sequence). The chain's CDR3 is CASSYTNTEAFF. CDR3 DNA: TGTGCCAGCAGCTATACGAACACTGAAGCTTTCTTT. Looking up the rest from reference TRBV7-9 and TRBJ1-1 gives the full variable domain: DTGVSQNPRHKITKRGQNVTFRCDPISEHNRLYWYRQTLGQGPEFLTYFQNEAQLEKSRLLSDRFSAERPKGSFSTLEIQRTEQGDSAMYLCASSYTNTEAFFGQGTRLTVV.

This clone is a singleton in its sample. V usage is TRBV5-1 and J usage is TRBJ1-2; a weak D match, TRBD1 (5 bases). The germline V gene has CDR1 SGHRS and CDR2 YFSETQ. Trimming took 0 bases from V and 2 from J, leaving 11 bases between them. CDR3 size: 15 residues. The CDR3 DNA follows: TGCGCCAGCAGCTTGGGGGACGGGGTAAACTATGGCTACACCTTC. It yields the protein CASSLGDGVNYGYTF.

The chain has TRBV4-1 and TRBJ2-4, with 7 bases lining up with TRBD1. The CDR3 is made up of 20 amino acids. Germline CDR1 reads MGHRA; CDR2 reads YSYEKL. With V trimmed by 1 base and J by 1 base, 16 bases remained unmatched. In nucleotides, the CDR3 is TGCGCCAGCAGCCAAGTGGGACCCAAGGGGGCGAAGGAGGCCAAAAACATTCAGTACTTC. It is translated as CASSQVGPKGAKEAKNIQYF.